This TCR beta chain was profiled in a study of patients and donors after allogeneic stem cell transplantation. A remark on this clonotype: Relative to the germline gene, one junction end is altered; a read error may explain this.

The CDR3 covers 13 residues. Germline V CDR1 and CDR2: SGHVS, FQNEAQ. TCRdb called the RT-PCR reads again in MiXCR, with one record for every CDR3 protein. The sample yields some 21,000 distinct CDR3 sequences, about 30% seen once. V is TRBV7-8 and J is TRBJ1-5; a possible D gene is TRBD1 (6 bases). Specimen: blood, either unsorted or a sorted T cell fraction (not recorded which). The TCR sequence derives from a human donor who was either an allogeneic HSCT recipient or a stem cell or donor lymphocyte infusion donor (not recorded which). It is not recorded whose cells these are; they may come from a transplant donor. This CDR3 reads CASSSDSKQPQHF. The CDR3 nucleotides are TGTGCCAGCAGCTCGGACAGCAAACAGCCCCAGCATTTT.